This TCR beta chain comes out of a study of control samples from healthy donors and cancer patients. The V gene's germline CDR1 is LNHDA and CDR2 SQIVND (reference sequence). The CDR3 runs 14 residues. V lost 5 bases to trimming and J lost 6 bases, with 14 bases between them. This clone came up a few times. Assay used: immunoSEQ multiplex PCR; TCRdb lists only in-frame clones, some missing. The sample lists 60,000 to 75,000 clones; around 82% were seen once. The clonotype comes from a man aged 50 to 59 in good health. The V call is TRBV19, the J call TRBJ1-3; D is unclear. The sample taken for sequencing was blood. The CDR3 sequence: CASSLSNKINTIYF. In nucleotides, the CDR3 is TGTGCCAGTAGTCTCTCAAACAAAATAAACACCATATATTTT.